The 10 T cell receptor beta chains below come from one sample, sequenced in a study of neurological immune-mediated disorders. From the 5' RACE reads, TCRdb called clonotypes with MiXCR, one entry per CDR3 protein. The repertoire has 65,000 to 90,000 distinct CDR3 sequences, 3% to 4% of them found once; the top ten carry 4% to 6.5%. The sequencing input was PBMCs. The origin of the receptors is a woman between 50 and 59 years old with multiple sclerosis.

This clonotype was recorded at least ten times. The chain is built from TRBV5-1 and TRBJ2-7, with D possibly matching TRBD1 (6 bases). In germline, CDR1 is SGHRS, CDR2 YFSETQ. This CDR3 region has 15 residues. V was trimmed by 3 bases and J by 0 bases, leaving 13 bases between them. This chain's CDR3 is CASSSNRVLSYEQYF. The CDR3 DNA follows: TGCGCCAGCAGCTCAAACAGGGTCCTCTCCTACGAGCAGTACTTC.

This clonotype was detected ten times or more. This chain joins TRBV20-1 and TRBJ1-1; 7 bases fit TRBD1. The CDR3 totals 13 residues. V lost 6 bases and J lost 0; bases outside the gene matches: 4. Per germline, CDR1 DFQATT and CDR2 SNEGSKA (reference sequence). CDR3 protein: CSAQGDLNTEAFF. The DNA for the CDR3 is TGCAGTGCGCAGGGGGACTTGAACACTGAAGCTTTCTTT.

This clonotype was counted at least ten times. The V and J genes are TRBV5-1 and TRBJ1-5; D gene unclear. The CDR3 consists of 15 residues. CDR1 is SGHRS, CDR2 YFSETQ, per germline. Deletions cut 4 bases from V and 4 bases from J, with 15 bases between. CDR3 sequence: CASSLDQGRNQPQHF. The CDR3 DNA follows: TGCGCCAGCAGCCTTGACCAAGGGCGGAATCAGCCCCAGCATTTT. The full variable domain, its missing parts supplied by reference TRBV5-1 and TRBJ1-5, is KAGVTQTPRYLIKTRGQQVTLSCSPISGHRSVSWYQQTPGQGLQFLFEYFSETQRNKGNFPGRFSGRQFSNSRSEMNVSTLELGDSALYLCASSLDQGRNQPQHFGDGTRLSIL.

In its sample, this clonotype was seen many times. The V call is TRBV5-5, the J call TRBJ2-7; possible D gene TRBD1, 5 bases. The germline gives CDR1 SGHKS, CDR2 YYEKEE (reference sequence). Trimming cost V 0 bases and J 7 bases, with 11 bases left between them. The CDR3 has 13 residues. The CDR3 DNA is TGTGCCAGCAGCTTGGATAGGGGATTTGAGCAGTACGTC. Its translation is CASSLDRGFEQYV.

This clonotype came up many times. The chain employs TRBV5-1 and TRBJ1-1; D may be TRBD1 (5 bases). This CDR3 has 18 residues. Germline values: CDR1 SGHRS, CDR2 YFSETQ. Deletions cut 0 bases from V and 4 bases from J, with 22 bases between. CDR3 nucleotide sequence: TGCGCCAGCAGCTTGGCCCCCCTAGGTCTGGGGGGGAGCACTGAAGCTTTCTTT. Residues: CASSLAPLGLGGSTEAFF.

This clonotype was counted many times. J is TRBJ2-3 and V is TRBV20-1, with a possible D match to TRBD2 (6 bases). Germline V gene data show CDR1 as DFQATT and CDR2 as SNEGSKA (reference sequence). The CDR3 length is 12 residues. V lost 5 bases, J lost 6 bases, and 12 bases lay in between. As DNA, the CDR3 is TGCAGTGCTGGGGGGAAAGGGGATACGCAGTATTTT. This sequence encodes CSAGGKGDTQYF.

This clonotype came up many times. CDR3 loop: CASSYSSAVGWRTEAFF. The DNA of the CDR3 is TGTGCCAGCAGTTACTCGTCGGCTGTCGGTTGGCGGACTGAAGCTTTCTTT. This rearrangement joins TRBV6-5 to TRBJ1-1; D remains unclear. This CDR3 contains 17 residues. Germline V CDR1 and CDR2: MNHEY, SVGAGI. V shed 0 bases and J shed 5 bases, with 19 bases lying between them.

This clonotype has a count of ten or more. This chain links TRBV7-9 with TRBJ1-4, with TRBD1 matching over 9 bases. The CDR3 is 14 residues long. Germline CDR1 reads SEHNR; CDR2 reads FQNEAQ (reference sequence). V lost 2 bases and J lost 7; bases outside the gene matches: 2. CDR3 amino acids: CASSLTGGSEKLFF. The CDR3, as DNA: TGTGCCAGCAGCTTAACAGGGGGCAGTGAAAAACTGTTTTTT.

Many counts were recorded for this clonotype. The V and J genes are TRBV6-2 or TRBV6-3 and TRBJ2-1, with 11 positions matching TRBD2. J was trimmed by 3 bases and V by 6 bases; bases with no gene match: 4. CDR1 MNHEY and CDR2 SVGEGT come from the germline V gene. The CDR3 contains 15 residues. For the CDR3, the DNA is TGTGCCAGCAGAACCGGGACTAGCGGCTACAATGAGCAGTTCTTC. Its translation: CASRTGTSGYNEQFF.

This clonotype was found many times. The chain combines TRBV5-8 with TRBJ2-7; D remains ambiguous. The germline V gene encodes CDR1 SGHTS and CDR2 YDEGEE. There are 14 residues in the CDR3. Trimming pared 3 bases from V and 5 bases from J, leaving 15 bases between. CDR3 loop: CASSSFLRIHEQYF. CDR3 DNA: TGTGCCAGCAGCTCCTTCCTCAGGATCCACGAGCAGTACTTC.